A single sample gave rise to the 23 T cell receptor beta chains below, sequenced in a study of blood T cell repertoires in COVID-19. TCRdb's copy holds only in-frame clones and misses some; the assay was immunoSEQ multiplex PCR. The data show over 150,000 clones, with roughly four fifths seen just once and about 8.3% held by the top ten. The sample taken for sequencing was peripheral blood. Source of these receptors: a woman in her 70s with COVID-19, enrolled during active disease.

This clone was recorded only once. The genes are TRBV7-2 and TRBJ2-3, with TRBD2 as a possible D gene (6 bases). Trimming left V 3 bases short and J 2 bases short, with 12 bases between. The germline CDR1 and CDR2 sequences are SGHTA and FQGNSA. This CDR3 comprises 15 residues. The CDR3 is CASSFSGLLTDTQYF. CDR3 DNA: TGTGCCAGCAGCTTCTCGGGACTTCTCACAGATACGCAGTATTTT.

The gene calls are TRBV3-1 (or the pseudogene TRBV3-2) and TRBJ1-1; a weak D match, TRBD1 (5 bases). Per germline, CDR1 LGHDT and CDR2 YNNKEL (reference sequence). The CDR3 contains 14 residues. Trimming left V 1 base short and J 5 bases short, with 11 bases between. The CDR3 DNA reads TGTGCCAGCAGCCAAGCAGGGATTGGGACTGAAGCTTTCTTT. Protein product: CASSQAGIGTEAFF.

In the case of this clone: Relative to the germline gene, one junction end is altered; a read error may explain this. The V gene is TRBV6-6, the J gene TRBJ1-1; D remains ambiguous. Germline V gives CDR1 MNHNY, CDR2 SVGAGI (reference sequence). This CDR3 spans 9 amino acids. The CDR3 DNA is TGTGCCAGCAGTTACACAAATCCTTTT. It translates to CASSYTNPF.

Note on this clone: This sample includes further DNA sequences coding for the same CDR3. Here the CDR3 reads CASSSGTSGSTDTQYF. The DNA for the CDR3 is TGTGCCAGCAGCTCCGGGACTAGCGGTAGCACAGATACGCAGTATTTT. The rearrangement links TRBV7-9 to TRBJ2-3, with TRBD2 matching over 11 bases. The CDR3 totals 16 residues. CDR1 is SEHNR and CDR2 is FQNEAQ in the germline V gene (reference sequence). Trimming removed 4 bases from V and 0 bases from J; junction bases left unmatched: 3.

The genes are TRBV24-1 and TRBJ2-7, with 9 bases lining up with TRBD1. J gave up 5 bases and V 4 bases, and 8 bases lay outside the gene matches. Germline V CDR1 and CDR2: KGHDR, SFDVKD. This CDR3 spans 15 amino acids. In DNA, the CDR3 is TGTGCCACCAGTGAACCTGGGACAGGGAGAAACGAGCAGTACTTC. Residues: CATSEPGTGRNEQYF.

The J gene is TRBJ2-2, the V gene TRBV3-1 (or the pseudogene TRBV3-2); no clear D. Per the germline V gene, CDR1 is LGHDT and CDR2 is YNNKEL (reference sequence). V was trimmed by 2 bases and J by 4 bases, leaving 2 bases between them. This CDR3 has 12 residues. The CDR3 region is CASSQLTGELFF. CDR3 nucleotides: TGTGCCAGCAGCCAACTCACCGGGGAGCTGTTTTTT.

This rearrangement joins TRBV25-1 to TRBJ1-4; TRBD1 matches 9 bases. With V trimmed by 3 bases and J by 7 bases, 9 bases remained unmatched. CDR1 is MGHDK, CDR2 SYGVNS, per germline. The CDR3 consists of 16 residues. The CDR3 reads CASSDPGQGISEKLFF. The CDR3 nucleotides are TGTGCCAGCAGTGATCCCGGACAGGGGATAAGTGAAAAACTGTTTTTT.

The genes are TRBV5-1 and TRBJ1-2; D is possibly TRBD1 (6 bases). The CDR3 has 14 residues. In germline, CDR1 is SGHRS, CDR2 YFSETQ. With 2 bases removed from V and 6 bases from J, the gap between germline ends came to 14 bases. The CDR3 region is CASSLEQGWDGYTF. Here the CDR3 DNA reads TGCGCCAGCAGCTTAGAACAGGGTTGGGATGGCTACACCTTC.

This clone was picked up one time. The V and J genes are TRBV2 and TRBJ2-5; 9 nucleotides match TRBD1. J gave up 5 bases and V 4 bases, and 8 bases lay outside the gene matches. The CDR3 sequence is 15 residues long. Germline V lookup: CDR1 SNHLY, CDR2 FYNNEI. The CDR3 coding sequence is TGTGCCAGCAGTGTGTCCGGACAGGGGTATGAGACCCAGTACTTC. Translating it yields CASSVSGQGYETQYF.

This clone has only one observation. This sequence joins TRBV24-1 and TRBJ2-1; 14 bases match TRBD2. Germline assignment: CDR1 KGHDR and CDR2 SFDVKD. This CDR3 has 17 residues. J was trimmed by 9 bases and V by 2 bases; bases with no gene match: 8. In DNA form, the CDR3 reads TGTGCCACCAGTGATTCGACTAGCGGGAGGGCCGTAGGTGAGCAGTTCTTC. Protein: CATSDSTSGRAVGEQFF.

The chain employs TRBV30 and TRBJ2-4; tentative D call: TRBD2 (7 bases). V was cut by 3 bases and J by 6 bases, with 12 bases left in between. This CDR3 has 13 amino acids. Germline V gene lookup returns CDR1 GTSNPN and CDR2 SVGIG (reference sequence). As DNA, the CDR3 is TGTGCCTGGAGCGAGGGGGGGGGAAACATTCAGTACTTC. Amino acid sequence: CAWSEGGGNIQYF.

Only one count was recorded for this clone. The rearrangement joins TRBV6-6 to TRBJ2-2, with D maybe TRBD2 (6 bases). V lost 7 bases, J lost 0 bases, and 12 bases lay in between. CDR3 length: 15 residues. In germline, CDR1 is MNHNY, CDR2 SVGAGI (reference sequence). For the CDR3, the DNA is TGTGCCAGCAATCCAAGCGGGCCGAACACCGGGGAGCTGTTTTTT. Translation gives CASNPSGPNTGELFF.

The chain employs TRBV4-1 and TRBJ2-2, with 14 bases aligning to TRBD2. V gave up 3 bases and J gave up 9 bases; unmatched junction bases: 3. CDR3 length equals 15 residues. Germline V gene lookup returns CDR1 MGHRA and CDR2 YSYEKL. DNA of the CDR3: TGCGCCAGCAGCCAGGGACTAGCGGGAGTCAGGGAGCTGTTTTTT. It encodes CASSQGLAGVRELFF.

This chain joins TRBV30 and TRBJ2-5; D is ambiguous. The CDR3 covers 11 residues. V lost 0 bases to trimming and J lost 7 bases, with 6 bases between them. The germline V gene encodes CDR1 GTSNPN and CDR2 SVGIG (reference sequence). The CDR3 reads CAWSVLGTQYF. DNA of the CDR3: TGTGCCTGGAGTGTACTCGGGACCCAGTACTTC.

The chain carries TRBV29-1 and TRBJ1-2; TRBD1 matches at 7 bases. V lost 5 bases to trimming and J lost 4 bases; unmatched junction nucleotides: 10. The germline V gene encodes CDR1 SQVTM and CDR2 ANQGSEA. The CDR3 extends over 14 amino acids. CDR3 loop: CSVSPGRGFYGYTF. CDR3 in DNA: TGCAGCGTTTCTCCGGGCAGGGGGTTCTATGGCTACACCTTC. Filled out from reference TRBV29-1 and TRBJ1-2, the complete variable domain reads SAVISQKPSRDICQRGTSLTIQCQVDSQVTMMFWYRQQPGQSLTLIATANQGSEATYESGFVIDKFPISRPNLTFSTLTVSNMSPEDSSIYLCSVSPGRGFYGYTFGSGTRLTVV.

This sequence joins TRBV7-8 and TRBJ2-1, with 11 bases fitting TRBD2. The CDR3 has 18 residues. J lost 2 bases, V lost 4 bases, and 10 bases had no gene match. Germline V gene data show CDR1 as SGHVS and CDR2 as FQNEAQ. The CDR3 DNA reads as TGTGCCAGCAGCTCAAGTCAAATAGCGGGAGGGGCCTACAATGAGCAGTTCTTC. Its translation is CASSSSQIAGGAYNEQFF.

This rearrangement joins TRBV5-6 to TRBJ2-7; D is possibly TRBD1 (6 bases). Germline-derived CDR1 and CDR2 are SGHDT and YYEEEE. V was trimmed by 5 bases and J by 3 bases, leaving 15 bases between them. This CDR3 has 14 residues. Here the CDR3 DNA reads TGTGCCAGCAGTTCGCCGGGACATTTCTACGAGCAGTACTTC. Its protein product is CASSSPGHFYEQYF.

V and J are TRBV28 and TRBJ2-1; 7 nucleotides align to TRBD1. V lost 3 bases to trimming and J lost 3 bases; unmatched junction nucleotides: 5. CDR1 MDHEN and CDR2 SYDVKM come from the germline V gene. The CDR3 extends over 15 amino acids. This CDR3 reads CASSFPTGNYNEQFF. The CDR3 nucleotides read TGTGCCAGCAGTTTCCCGACAGGGAACTACAATGAGCAGTTCTTC.

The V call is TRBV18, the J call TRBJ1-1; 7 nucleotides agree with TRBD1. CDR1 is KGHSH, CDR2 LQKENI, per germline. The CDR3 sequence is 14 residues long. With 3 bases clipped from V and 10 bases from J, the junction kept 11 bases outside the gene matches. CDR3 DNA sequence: TGTGCCAGCTCACCCGCAGACAGGGCGGTGGGAGCTTTCTTT. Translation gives CASSPADRAVGAFF.

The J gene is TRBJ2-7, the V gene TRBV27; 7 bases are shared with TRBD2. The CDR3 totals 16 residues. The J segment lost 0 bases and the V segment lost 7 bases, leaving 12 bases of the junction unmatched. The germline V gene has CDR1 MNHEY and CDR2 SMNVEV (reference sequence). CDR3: CASTPMGGSRSYEQYF. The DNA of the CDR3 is TGTGCCAGCACCCCCATGGGCGGGAGTCGCTCCTACGAGCAGTACTTC.

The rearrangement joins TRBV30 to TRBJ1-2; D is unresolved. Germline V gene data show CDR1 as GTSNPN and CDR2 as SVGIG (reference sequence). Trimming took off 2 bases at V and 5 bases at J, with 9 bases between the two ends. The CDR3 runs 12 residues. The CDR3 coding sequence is TGTGCCTGGAGTAAGAGGGAATATGGCTACACCTTC. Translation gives CAWSKREYGYTF.

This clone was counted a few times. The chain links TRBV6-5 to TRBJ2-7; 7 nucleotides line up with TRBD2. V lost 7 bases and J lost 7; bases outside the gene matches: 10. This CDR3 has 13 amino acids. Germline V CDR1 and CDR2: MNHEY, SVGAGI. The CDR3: CASTNYYGGEQYF. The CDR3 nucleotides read TGTGCCAGCACCAACTACTACGGGGGGGAGCAGTACTTC.

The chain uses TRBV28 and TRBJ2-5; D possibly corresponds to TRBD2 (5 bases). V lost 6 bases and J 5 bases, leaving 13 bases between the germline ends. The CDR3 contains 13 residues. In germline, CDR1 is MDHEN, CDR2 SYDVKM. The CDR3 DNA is TGTGCCAGCAGCCGTACGGGGAAGGAGACCCAGTACTTC. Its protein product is CASSRTGKETQYF.